This TCR beta chain was recovered during a study of blood T cell repertoires in COVID-19. This CDR3 has 14 residues. V lost 6 bases and J lost 2, with 13 bases in between. CDR1 MDHEN and CDR2 SYDVKM come from the germline V gene. Some clones are missing from TCRdb's copy, which holds only in-frame ones; the method was immunoSEQ multiplex PCR. The sample yields some 39,000 clones, 65% to 90% seen once. The source is a man aged 40-55 years with active COVID-19. V usage is TRBV28 and J usage is TRBJ1-2; D is perhaps TRBD1 (6 bases). The sequenced sample consisted of peripheral blood. For the CDR3, the DNA is TGTGCCAGCAGGGGTAGGGGGTTAAACTATGGCTACACCTTC. Its translation: CASRGRGLNYGYTF.